This TCR beta chain was identified in a study of cytomegalovirus exposure and HLA in healthy donors. With 60 Vbeta and 13 Jbeta primers, the PCR was carried out. Here immunoSEQ multiplex PCR was the method, and the copy in TCRdb shows in-frame clones only, minus some. The repertoire includes almost 200,000 clones, 79% of them detected once, and approximately 4.7% sits in the top ten. For this clone: No antigen is known for it.

General study findings and limits: Sequence variants that were highly shared formed a cluster that was likely a sequencing artifact. Reportedly, HLA-A and HLA-B alleles of most subjects were accurately predicted from TCR beta. There were reportedly fewer N-insertions in an Asian-associated ancestry cluster than the roughly 670-donor mean, in a later analysis. The authors excluded some V segments, including TRBV6-2 and TRBV6-3, as indistinguishable.

Germline values: CDR1 SGHVS, CDR2 FQNEAQ. The CDR3 is 15 residues long. Deletions cut 5 bases from V and 1 base from J, with 12 bases between. Sequenced sample: PBMCs. The TCR was taken from a woman aged 25 to 39 in good health and CMV-seropositive. V gene TRBV7-8 combines with J gene TRBJ2-1; possibly TRBD1 for D (6 bases). The CDR3 region is CASSHGRGSYNEQFF. Written as DNA, the CDR3 is TGTGCCAGCAGCCACGGCAGGGGATCCTACAATGAGCAGTTCTTC.